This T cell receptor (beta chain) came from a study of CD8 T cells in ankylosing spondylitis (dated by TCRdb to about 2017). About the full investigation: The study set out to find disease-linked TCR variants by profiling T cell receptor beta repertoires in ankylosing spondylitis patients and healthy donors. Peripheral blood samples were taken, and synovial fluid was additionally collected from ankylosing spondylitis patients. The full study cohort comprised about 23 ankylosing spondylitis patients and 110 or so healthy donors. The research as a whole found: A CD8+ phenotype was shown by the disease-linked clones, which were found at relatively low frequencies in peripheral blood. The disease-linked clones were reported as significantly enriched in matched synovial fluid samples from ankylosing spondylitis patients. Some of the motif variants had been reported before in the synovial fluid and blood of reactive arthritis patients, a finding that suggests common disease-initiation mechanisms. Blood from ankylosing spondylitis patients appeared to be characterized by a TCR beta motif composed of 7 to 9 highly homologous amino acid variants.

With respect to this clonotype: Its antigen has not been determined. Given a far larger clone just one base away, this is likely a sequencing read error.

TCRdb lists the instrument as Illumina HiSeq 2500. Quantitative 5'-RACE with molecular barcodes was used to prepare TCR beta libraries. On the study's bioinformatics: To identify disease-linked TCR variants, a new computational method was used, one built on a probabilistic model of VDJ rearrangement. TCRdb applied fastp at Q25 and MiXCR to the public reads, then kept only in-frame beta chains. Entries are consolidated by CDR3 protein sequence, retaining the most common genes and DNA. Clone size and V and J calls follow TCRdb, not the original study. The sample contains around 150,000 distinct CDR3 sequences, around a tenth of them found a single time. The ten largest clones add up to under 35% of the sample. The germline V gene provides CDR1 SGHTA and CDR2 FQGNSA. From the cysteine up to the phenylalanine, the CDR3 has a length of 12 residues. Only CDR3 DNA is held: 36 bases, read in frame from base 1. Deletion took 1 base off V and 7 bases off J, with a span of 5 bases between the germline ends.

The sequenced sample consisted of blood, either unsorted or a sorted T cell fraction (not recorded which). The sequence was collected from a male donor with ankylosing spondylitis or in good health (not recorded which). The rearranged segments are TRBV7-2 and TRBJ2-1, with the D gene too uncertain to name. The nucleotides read TGTGCCAGCAGCTTAGGGGTGAATGAGCAGTTCTTC. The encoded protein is CASSLGVNEQFF. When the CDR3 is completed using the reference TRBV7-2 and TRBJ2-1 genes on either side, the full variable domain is GAGVSQSPSNKVTEKGKDVELRCDPISGHTALYWYRQSLGQGLEFLIYFQGNSAPDKSGLPSDRFSAERTGGSVSTLTIQRTQQEDSAVYLCASSLGVNEQFFGPGTRLTVL.